This TCR beta chain was identified in a study of regulatory and conventional T cells in RAG deficiency. Generated by immunoSEQ multiplex PCR, the TCRdb table keeps only in-frame clones and is missing some. This sample has 45,000 or so clones, with about 87% found just once. Blood CD4+ CD25-low CD127-high conventional T cells supplied the genomic DNA template. As regards this clone: Its antigen is not identified.

The CDR3 spans 17 residues. V shed 3 bases and J shed 0 bases, with 13 bases lying between them. Germline-derived CDR1 and CDR2 are SGHRS and YFSETQ. Study observations and caveats: Control T-cell subsets had markedly higher Shannon entropy and lower Simpson indices than RAG-deficient patients. Patient subsets had shorter CDR3s; Omenn Treg-Tconv overlap exceeded 85%. Treg unique TCR beta sequences were about 91-fold fewer in Omenn syndrome and CID/AS patients than controls.

These data also formed part of another study, on regulatory T cells. From that report: The PCR used 52 TRBV and 13 TRBJ primers. Skewed V and J usage and few unique V-J pairs marked patient repertoires, most in Tregs.

The clonotype was recovered from a human donor in good health. V is TRBV5-1 and J is TRBJ1-6; a weak D match, TRBD1 (6 bases). The sequenced sample consisted of CD4+ effector T cells sorted from blood. The CDR3 sequence is CASSWGQGSSYNSPLHF. CDR3 bases: TGCGCCAGCAGCTGGGGGCAGGGAAGCTCCTATAATTCACCCCTCCACTTT.